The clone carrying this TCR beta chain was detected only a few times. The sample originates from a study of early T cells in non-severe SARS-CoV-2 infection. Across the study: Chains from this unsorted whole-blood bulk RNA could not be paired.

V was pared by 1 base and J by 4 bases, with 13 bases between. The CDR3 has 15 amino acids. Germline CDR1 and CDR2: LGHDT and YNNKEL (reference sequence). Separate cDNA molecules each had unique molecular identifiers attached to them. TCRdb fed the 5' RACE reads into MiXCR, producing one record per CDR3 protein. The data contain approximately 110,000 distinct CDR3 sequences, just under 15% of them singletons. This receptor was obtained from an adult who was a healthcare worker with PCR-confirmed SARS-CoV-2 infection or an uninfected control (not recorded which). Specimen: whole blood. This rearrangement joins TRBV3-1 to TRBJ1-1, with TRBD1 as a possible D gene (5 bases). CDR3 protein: CASSQGGRQGTEAFF. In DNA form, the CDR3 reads TGTGCCAGCAGCCAAGGTGGTCGGCAGGGCACTGAAGCTTTCTTT.